Listed here are 18 T cell receptor beta chains from one sample, sequenced in a study of blood T cell repertoires in COVID-19. TCRdb's copy holds only in-frame clones and misses some; the assay was immunoSEQ multiplex PCR. The sample records about 130,000 clones, 88% being singletons. The sequenced sample was peripheral blood. These TCRs come from a woman older than 75 with acute or convalescent COVID-19.

V usage is TRBV6-5 and J usage is TRBJ2-7; D call uncertain. The V gene's germline CDR1 is MNHEY and CDR2 SVGAGI. The CDR3 totals 11 residues. V was shortened by 6 bases and J by 7 bases, with 10 bases between the two germline ends. The CDR3 DNA is TGTGCCAGCAGAACCCTGAGGGAGCAGTACTTC. As protein: CASRTLREQYF.

This chain joins TRBV2 and TRBJ1-1, with D perhaps TRBD1 (5 bases). The CDR3 has 13 amino acids. The germline V gene encodes CDR1 SNHLY and CDR2 FYNNEI. Trimming pared 6 bases from V and 4 bases from J, leaving 12 bases between. CDR3 protein: CASSPSGGTEAFF. The CDR3 DNA follows: TGTGCCAGCAGCCCGTCGGGGGGCACTGAAGCTTTCTTT.

The chain is built from TRBV28 and TRBJ1-2; 7 nucleotides align to TRBD1. Germline values: CDR1 MDHEN, CDR2 SYDVKM. CDR3 size: 13 residues. Germline trimming cut 8 bases from V and 6 bases from J; bases unmatched to any gene: 9. The CDR3 loop reads CASQDRAGHGYTF. The CDR3 coding sequence is TGTGCCAGCCAAGACAGGGCGGGTCATGGCTACACCTTC.

This rearrangement joins TRBV6-5 to TRBJ2-3; D may be TRBD1 (5 bases). Looked up from germline, CDR1 is MNHEY and CDR2 is SVGAGI. The V gene lost 8 bases and the J gene lost 5 bases, with 17 bases spanning the gap. The CDR3 has 14 amino acids. The CDR3 sequence: CASQTTGPGDTQYF. The CDR3 coding sequence is TGTGCCAGCCAAACCACAGGTCCGGGAGATACGCAGTATTTT.

The V and J genes are TRBV24-1 and TRBJ2-2, with D possibly TRBD2 on 5 matching bases. Germline loops: CDR1 KGHDR, CDR2 SFDVKD. This CDR3 contains 13 residues. Between the trimmed V and J ends, which lost 7 bases and 6 bases, there was a span of 11 bases. This chain's CDR3 is CATSRSGSGELFF. The CDR3, as DNA: TGTGCCACCAGCCGCTCGGGGTCCGGGGAGCTGTTTTTT.

The chain carries TRBV5-1 and TRBJ1-5; D is ambiguous. V lost 4 bases and J lost 5, with 16 bases in between. Germline lookup yields CDR1 SGHRS and CDR2 YFSETQ. The CDR3 runs 15 residues. The DNA of the CDR3 is TGCGCCAGCAGCGCACTCGGGGAGTGGGATCAGCCCCAGCATTTT. Translating it yields CASSALGEWDQPQHF.

This sequence joins TRBV6-6 and TRBJ2-2, with 7 bases fitting TRBD1. Germline loops: CDR1 MNHNY, CDR2 SVGAGI (reference sequence). V gave up 2 bases and J gave up 4 bases; unmatched junction bases: 7. This CDR3 contains 16 residues. The CDR3 DNA reads TGTGCCAGCAGTTACCCCGACAGGGTCAGCACCGGGGAGCTGTTTTTT. Protein: CASSYPDRVSTGELFF.

CDR3 in amino acids: CASSTSGVSNYGYTF. DNA for the CDR3: TGTGCCAGCAGTACCTCAGGGGTTTCTAACTATGGCTACACCTTC. The chain has TRBV6-5 and TRBJ1-2, with D perhaps matching TRBD1 (6 bases). V lost 5 bases, J lost 0 bases, and 13 bases lay in between. Germline V CDR1 and CDR2: MNHEY, SVGAGI. CDR3 length equals 15 residues.

V usage is TRBV19 and J usage is TRBJ2-5; a weak D match, TRBD1 (5 bases). Per germline, CDR1 LNHDA and CDR2 SQIVND (reference sequence). This CDR3 has 12 amino acids. V was clipped by 5 bases and J by 5 bases, with 9 bases between them. CDR3 in amino acids: CASSPGKETQYF. The CDR3 nucleotides read TGTGCCAGTAGTCCAGGGAAGGAGACCCAGTACTTC.

The chain links TRBV11-2 to TRBJ1-2; D is perhaps TRBD1 (6 bases). Trimming shortened V by 0 bases and J by 5 bases, and 19 bases separated the two germline ends. CDR3 length equals 17 residues. CDR1 and CDR2 (germline): SGHAT, FQNNGV. The CDR3 DNA sequence: TGTGCCAGCAGCTTAGATCCTGGGGGCACCGCCCTTTATGGCTACACCTTC. Translating gives CASSLDPGGTALYGYTF.

The chain couples TRBV11-2 to TRBJ1-2, with 8 bases aligning to TRBD1. This CDR3 is built from 14 residues. The germline CDR1 and CDR2 sequences are SGHAT and FQNNGV. Trimming took 5 bases from V and 2 from J; bases not matched to a gene: 4. The CDR3 sequence: CASSARQGNYGYTF. The DNA of the CDR3 is TGTGCCAGCAGCGCTAGACAGGGGAACTATGGCTACACCTTC.

This clone was observed once. V and J are TRBV5-1 and TRBJ1-4, with a tentative D call TRBD1 (6 bases). The CDR3 is made up of 17 amino acids. Deletions cut 4 bases from V and 3 bases from J, with 19 bases between. Per the germline V gene, CDR1 is SGHRS and CDR2 is YFSETQ. The CDR3 loop reads CASSQGHAVTSNEKLFF. DNA of the CDR3: TGCGCCAGCAGCCAGGGACACGCCGTGACCTCTAATGAAAAACTGTTTTTT.

In its sample, this clone was seen once. As DNA, the CDR3 is TGTGCCACCAGTGTTACGGGGCAAGAGACCCAGTACTTC. This translates into CATSVTGQETQYF. The V and J genes are TRBV24-1 and TRBJ2-5; possibly TRBD2 for D (5 bases). Germline CDR1 is KGHDR and CDR2 is SFDVKD. CDR3 length equals 13 residues. The V end lost 5 bases, the J end lost 2 bases, and 8 bases lay between the germline ends.

V usage is TRBV5-5 and J usage is TRBJ2-5; a weak D match, TRBD2 (5 bases). Germline V gives CDR1 SGHKS, CDR2 YYEKEE (reference sequence). V was pared by 8 bases and J by 4 bases, with 15 bases between. CDR3 length: 13 residues. DNA of the CDR3: TGTGCCAGTAACGAGGGTTTCAGAGAGACCCAGTACTTC. It translates to CASNEGFRETQYF.

V is TRBV11-1 and J is TRBJ1-2; 9 nucleotides agree with TRBD1. J gave up 6 bases and V 5 bases, and 4 bases lay outside the gene matches. This CDR3 is 13 amino acids long. The germline V gene has CDR1 SGHAT and CDR2 FQDESV (reference sequence). CDR3 amino acids: CASSLDRGDGYTF. The CDR3 nucleotides read TGTGCCAGCAGCCTGGACAGGGGTGATGGCTACACCTTC.

This clone has a single count. This chain joins TRBV4-1 and TRBJ2-5; D is possibly TRBD1 (6 bases). This CDR3 region has 16 residues. Germline lookup yields CDR1 MGHRA and CDR2 YSYEKL. Trimming removed 1 base from V and 3 bases from J, with 15 bases in between. CDR3 loop: CASSQGISGTKETQYF. For the CDR3, the DNA is TGCGCCAGCAGCCAAGGGATTTCGGGGACAAAAGAGACCCAGTACTTC.

V usage is TRBV10-3 and J usage is TRBJ1-1; TRBD1 matches 8 bases. Per the germline V gene, CDR1 is ENHRY and CDR2 is SYGVKD. The CDR3 runs to 15 residues. V trimming: 4 bases; J trimming: 1 base; junction bases outside the gene matches: 5. The CDR3 sequence: CAISGAGGANTEAFF. The CDR3 region has the DNA TGTGCCATCAGTGGGGCAGGGGGCGCGAACACTGAAGCTTTCTTT.

This rearrangement joins TRBV19 to TRBJ1-2, with 12 bases fitting TRBD1. The CDR3 consists of 16 residues. The V gene's germline CDR1 is LNHDA and CDR2 SQIVND (reference sequence). Trimming at V came to 5 bases and at J to 3 bases, leaving 7 bases not matched to a gene. CDR3 nucleotide sequence: TGTGCCAGTAGTCCGGTGGGACAGGGGGCTTACTATGGCTACACCTTC. Translating gives CASSPVGQGAYYGYTF.